The clone carrying this T cell receptor beta chain was picked up one time. The target antigen is unknown. V lost 4 bases, J lost 6 bases, and 15 bases stayed unmatched. Germline V gene lookup returns CDR1 SGHDN and CDR2 FVKESK. The CDR3 consists of 19 residues. This specimen belongs to a study of T cell responses to AZD1222 COVID-19 vaccine. Study-level background: Second doses that came at about 4 or about 12 weeks were put together. Study-level points and caveats: Researchers took repertoire samples only after the peak T cell response had come. Donors were mostly white British, more females; clonal diversity possibly underestimated.

Clones were read by immunoSEQ multiplex PCR, and TCRdb kept only the in-frame ones, dropping some. The sample shows approximately 120,000 clones, about nine tenths of them seen only once. The origin of this receptor is an adult in good health. V gene TRBV14 combines with J gene TRBJ2-3; 14 bases fit TRBD2. This specimen was peripheral blood, taken on day 0 of AZD1222 vaccination. The CDR3, as DNA: TGTGCCAGCAGCCCCGAAAAAAGACTAGCGGGGGGGCCTGGGGATACGCAGTATTTT. Protein product: CASSPEKRLAGGPGDTQYF.